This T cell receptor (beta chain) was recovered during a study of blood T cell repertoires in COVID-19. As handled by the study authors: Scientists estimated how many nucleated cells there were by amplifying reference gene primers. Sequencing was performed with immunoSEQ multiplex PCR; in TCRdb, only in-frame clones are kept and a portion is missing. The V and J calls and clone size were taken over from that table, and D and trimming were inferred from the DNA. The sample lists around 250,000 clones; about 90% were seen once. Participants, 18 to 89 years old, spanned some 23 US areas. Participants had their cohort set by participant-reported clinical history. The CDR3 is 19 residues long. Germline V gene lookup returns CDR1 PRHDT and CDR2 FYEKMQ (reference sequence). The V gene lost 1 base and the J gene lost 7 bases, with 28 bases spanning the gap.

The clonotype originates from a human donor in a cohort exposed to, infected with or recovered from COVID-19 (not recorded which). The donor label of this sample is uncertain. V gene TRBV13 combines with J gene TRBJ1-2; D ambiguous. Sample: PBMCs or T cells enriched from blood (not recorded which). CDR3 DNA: TGTGCCAGCAGCTTAGCGTTAACCCTCGGCGCGGGAGCTCAAGCTGGCTACACCTTC. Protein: CASSLALTLGAGAQAGYTF.